The 18 T cell receptor beta chains below all came from one sample that was sequenced in a study of blood T cell repertoires in COVID-19. Method: immunoSEQ multiplex PCR; TCRdb's copy keeps in-frame clones and lacks some. The repertoire consists of approximately 300,000 clones, with roughly 90% occurring once and the leading ten covering approximately 18%. The specimen was PBMCs or T cells enriched from blood (not recorded which). The receptor set was obtained from a woman in her thirties who had recovered from COVID-19.

This chain joins TRBV14 and TRBJ2-7, with 10 bases matching TRBD2. Germline trimming cut 1 base from V and 2 bases from J; bases unmatched to any gene: 2. Germline V gives CDR1 SGHDN, CDR2 FVKESK. The CDR3 contains 15 residues. In DNA form, the CDR3 reads TGTGCCAGCAGCCAAGGGACTAGCGGAGCCTACGAGCAGTACTTC. Translated: CASSQGTSGAYEQYF. Variable domain in full (rest from reference TRBV14 and TRBJ2-7): EAGVTQFPSHSVIEKGQTVTLRCDPISGHDNLYWYRRVMGKEIKFLLHFVKESKQDESGMPNNRFLAERTGGTYSTLKVQPAELEDSGVYFCASSQGTSGAYEQYFGPGTRLTVT.

This chain uses TRBV6-4 with TRBJ2-1, with 14 bases that match TRBD2. V dropped 6 bases and J dropped 6; count of bases not matched to a gene: 1. This CDR3 comprises 14 residues. The germline gives CDR1 MRHNA, CDR2 SNTAGT. This CDR3 is CASSGLAGGNEQFF. The CDR3 bases are TGTGCCAGCAGCGGACTAGCGGGGGGCAATGAGCAGTTCTTC.

V gene TRBV28 combines with J gene TRBJ1-1; D remains unclear. The V and J ends lost 8 bases and 0 bases respectively, with 10 bases between them. Per germline, CDR1 MDHEN and CDR2 SYDVKM. The length of the CDR3 is 13 residues. The CDR3 nucleotides read TGTGCCAGCCCCGAACAGTTGAACACTGAAGCTTTCTTT. Translated: CASPEQLNTEAFF. The complete variable domain, with remaining parts taken from reference TRBV28 and TRBJ1-1, reads DVKVTQSSRYLVKRTGEKVFLECVQDMDHENMFWYRQDPGLGLRLIYFSYDVKMKEKGDIPEGYSVSREKKERFSLILESASTNQTSMYLCASPEQLNTEAFFGQGTRLTVV.

This sequence joins TRBV10-2 and TRBJ1-4, with D possibly TRBD1 on 5 matching bases. Trimming shortened V by 7 bases and J by 8 bases, and 20 bases separated the two germline ends. This CDR3 spans 15 amino acids. Germline V lookup: CDR1 WSHSY, CDR2 SAAADI. CDR3 loop: CASTSQGGSQEKLFF. CDR3 DNA: TGCGCCAGCACGTCCCAGGGCGGCTCACAGGAAAAACTGTTTTTT.

This chain uses TRBV5-1 with TRBJ2-5, with TRBD1 as a possible D gene (6 bases). Deletions cut 3 bases from V and 1 base from J, with 10 bases between. In germline, CDR1 is SGHRS, CDR2 YFSETQ. This CDR3 spans 14 amino acids. The CDR3 region is CASSSRDIQETQYF. CDR3 in DNA: TGCGCCAGCAGCTCCCGGGACATCCAAGAGACCCAGTACTTC. Full variable domain (outside the CDR3, taken from reference TRBV5-1 and TRBJ2-5): KAGVTQTPRYLIKTRGQQVTLSCSPISGHRSVSWYQQTPGQGLQFLFEYFSETQRNKGNFPGRFSGRQFSNSRSEMNVSTLELGDSALYLCASSSRDIQETQYFGPGTRLLVL.

The chain joins TRBV4-1 to TRBJ1-4; D gene uncertain. Germline CDR1 MGHRA, CDR2 YSYEKL. The CDR3 covers 14 residues. Deletions cut 7 bases from V and 0 bases from J, with 9 bases between. The CDR3 DNA is TGCGCCAGCACCTCAACAGCAACTAATGAAAAACTGTTTTTT. Translating it yields CASTSTATNEKLFF.

The rearrangement links TRBV28 to TRBJ2-7; TRBD2 matches 7 bases. CDR3 length equals 14 residues. Germline V gives CDR1 MDHEN, CDR2 SYDVKM. V lost 5 bases and J lost 4; bases outside the gene matches: 8. CDR3 sequence (DNA): TGTGCCAGCAGTGCGCGCGGGAGTCGGTACGAGCAGTACTTC. Amino acids: CASSARGSRYEQYF.

J is TRBJ2-5 and V is TRBV11-3, with 7 bases that match TRBD1. J lost 5 bases, V lost 7 bases, and 4 bases had no gene match. CDR1 is SGHNT and CDR2 is YENEEA in the germline V gene. There are 12 residues in the CDR3. CDR3 residues: CASNRGGETQYF. CDR3 in DNA: TGTGCCAGCAACAGGGGCGGCGAGACCCAGTACTTC. Full variable domain (missing parts from reference TRBV11-3 and TRBJ2-5): EAGVVQSPRYKIIEKKQPVAFWCNPISGHNTLYWYLQNLGQGPELLIRYENEEAVDDSQLPKDRFSAERLKGVDSTLKIQPAELGDSAVYLCASNRGGETQYFGPGTRLLVL.

The rearrangement uses TRBV28 and TRBJ1-5, with a possible D match to TRBD1 (6 bases). Germline V gives CDR1 MDHEN, CDR2 SYDVKM. Trimming pared 8 bases from V and 2 bases from J, leaving 10 bases between. This CDR3 region has 13 residues. CDR3: CASFYRGNQPQHF. CDR3 bases: TGTGCCAGCTTTTACAGGGGCAATCAGCCCCAGCATTTT.

The chain joins TRBV6-5 to TRBJ1-1; maybe TRBD1 (6 bases). CDR1 is MNHEY, CDR2 SVGAGI, per germline. V gave up 0 bases and J gave up 9 bases, with 8 bases separating them. The CDR3 has 12 residues. CDR3: CASSYSGGQAFF. CDR3 in DNA: TGTGCCAGCAGTTACTCGGGGGGGCAAGCTTTCTTT.

This clone was detected only once. The chain joins TRBV6-5 to TRBJ1-2; D not certain. V lost 6 bases and J lost 2, with 13 bases in between. The CDR3 is made up of 14 amino acids. Germline CDR1 is MNHEY and CDR2 is SVGAGI. CDR3 loop: CASRTTAGNYGYTF. For the CDR3, the DNA is TGTGCCAGCAGAACCACTGCGGGGAACTATGGCTACACCTTC.

The chain uses TRBV6-2 or TRBV6-3 and TRBJ1-5, with no clear D. Trimming removed 2 bases at V and 2 bases at J, with 16 bases between. This CDR3 region has 17 residues. Germline assignment: CDR1 MNHEY and CDR2 SVGEGT. The CDR3 coding sequence is TGTGCCAGCAGTTACGAGGAATGGCTTAGAGGCAATCAGCCCCAGCATTTT. Translation: CASSYEEWLRGNQPQHF.

The V call is TRBV6-6, the J call TRBJ2-7; 8 positions match TRBD2. V was clipped by 0 bases and J by 6 bases; unmatched bases: 4. The CDR3 totals 14 residues. Germline CDR1 and CDR2: MNHNY and SVGAGI (reference sequence). CDR3 DNA: TGTGCCAGCAGTTACTCGCGGCTAGCGGGCGAGCAGTACTTC. Its protein is CASSYSRLAGEQYF.

The rearrangement joins TRBV25-1 to TRBJ2-3, with 10 bases that match TRBD1. CDR1 MGHDK and CDR2 SYGVNS come from the germline V gene. V gave up 4 bases and J gave up 5 bases; unmatched junction bases: 3. CDR3 size: 14 residues. CDR3 sequence (DNA): TGTGCCAGCAGTGGACAGGGGGCTTTAGATACGCAGTATTTT. It translates to CASSGQGALDTQYF.

This chain joins TRBV7-8 and TRBJ2-1; 8 bases match TRBD2. The junction had 9 bases not matched to a gene; V was cut back by 5 bases and J by 0 bases. Per the germline V gene, CDR1 is SGHVS and CDR2 is FQNEAQ. This CDR3 has 17 residues. CDR3 nucleotide sequence: TGTGCCAGCAGCCCGGGGGGGGGCCGGGGCTCCTACAATGAGCAGTTCTTC. Protein: CASSPGGGRGSYNEQFF.

In its sample, this clone was seen once. This rearrangement joins TRBV30 to TRBJ2-1; no clear D. Deletions cut 6 bases from V and 2 bases from J, with 14 bases between. The CDR3 has 14 amino acids. Germline V gives CDR1 GTSNPN, CDR2 SVGIG (reference sequence). CDR3: CACDHKRAYNEQFF. The CDR3 DNA is TGTGCCTGTGACCACAAACGGGCCTACAATGAGCAGTTCTTC.

The chain is built from TRBV28 and TRBJ1-1; unclear D gene. The germline V gene encodes CDR1 MDHEN and CDR2 SYDVKM. V lost 4 bases, J lost 6 bases, and 9 bases lay in between. The CDR3 runs 12 residues. The CDR3 reads CASSSGLSEAFF. The DNA for the CDR3 is TGTGCCAGCAGTTCAGGCCTATCTGAAGCTTTCTTT.

The chain joins TRBV7-2 to TRBJ1-5; 10 bases match TRBD1. The junction had 8 bases not matched to a gene; V was cut back by 5 bases and J by 7 bases. The CDR3 runs 15 residues. Germline CDR1 is SGHTA and CDR2 is FQGNSA. CDR3 sequence (DNA): TGTGCCAGCAGCGGAGGGACAGGGGAAGGGCAGCCCCAGCATTTT. The encoded protein is CASSGGTGEGQPQHF.